A selection of T cell receptor beta chains follows, all from one sample in a study of control samples from healthy donors and cancer patients. Some clones are missing from TCRdb's copy, which holds only in-frame ones; the method was immunoSEQ multiplex PCR. The sample carries over 150,000 clones, less than 95% recorded once. The material sequenced was PBMCs. The source is a man in his sixties with colorectal cancer. CDR3s include the opening cysteine and the closing phenylalanine or tryptophan. The order of the fields is V gene, J gene, D gene, CDR3 protein. A D gene is named only where the DNA matches it firmly.

>TRBV28|TRBJ1-2|-
CASSTISQGPSGGYTF
>TRBV9|TRBJ2-5|TRBD1
CASSVGEGGWETQYF
>TRBV6-5|TRBJ2-5|TRBD1
CASSLRQGARETQYF
>TRBV19|TRBJ1-5|TRBD1
CASSTRDSMSPQHF
>TRBV5-1|TRBJ1-2|TRBD1
CASSRTGGAGDGYTF
>TRBV5-1|TRBJ2-7|-
CASSLAGGSYEQYF
>TRBV19|TRBJ1-2|TRBD1
CASSLRTGFSSNYGYTF
>TRBV10-3|TRBJ2-5|TRBD2
CATTGTSGEGSWETQYF
>TRBV19|TRBJ1-6|TRBD1
CASSEQGTGNSPLHF
>TRBV20-1|TRBJ1-5|-
CSASRGLGSGPQHF
>TRBV5-1|TRBJ2-3|TRBD2
CASSLKSSGGTSTDTQYF
>TRBV18|TRBJ1-4|-
CASSPGSGYEKLFF
>TRBV3-1/TRBV3-2|TRBJ1-6|TRBD1
CASSHLTGESPLHF
>TRBV9|TRBJ1-2|-
CASSVVEQFNYGYTF
>TRBV6-5|TRBJ1-5|-
CASSPSRDNNQPQHF
>TRBV7-9|TRBJ2-3|-
CASSSSTDTQYF
>TRBV5-1|TRBJ1-1|-
CASSLTEDTEAFF
>TRBV9|TRBJ2-3|-
CASSVGLSTDTQYF
>TRBV7-2|TRBJ2-2|-
CASSLQGSGELFF
>TRBV7-2|TRBJ1-5|-
CASSLDVSGNQPQHF
>TRBV11-2|TRBJ1-5|-
CASSLDGRANQPQHF
>TRBV5-6|TRBJ1-2|TRBD1
CASSLVGQGWGSNYGYTF